The source of this T cell receptor beta chain is a study of CD8+ T cells in alopecia areata. This CDR3 is built from 12 residues. Germline values: CDR1 GTSNPN, CDR2 SVGIG (reference sequence). V lost 5 bases to trimming and J lost 0 bases, with 5 bases between them. In this sample, this clone turned up once. Extracted RNA was reverse transcribed into cDNA, the sequencing template. TCRdb keeps only in-frame clones here, not all; method: immunoSEQ multiplex PCR. The sample contains more than 110,000 clones, around three fifths of which appear only once. The study team obtained lesional scalp punch biopsies and peripheral blood from alopecia areata patients.

This chain joins TRBV30 and TRBJ1-3; D not resolved. The TCR sequence derives from a human donor with alopecia areata. The specimen was CD4+ T cells sorted from blood, collected at week 0. In nucleotides, the CDR3 is TGTGCCTGGGATTACTCTGGAAACACCATATATTTT. Protein product: CAWDYSGNTIYF.